The rows below give T cell receptor beta chains drawn from one sample of a study of T-cell memory formation after mild COVID-19. TCRdb called the 5' RACE reads again in MiXCR, with one record for every CDR3 protein. The table lists over 300,000 distinct CDR3 sequences, approximately 22% of them singletons, with around 20% in the top ten. The sample taken for sequencing was PBMCs or a T cell subset sorted from them (not recorded which). The receptors derive from a man between 18 and 29 years old who had mild COVID-19 (a few samples of this study predate the infection). Cell type and time point are not known. Both conserved end residues are part of each CDR3. Each record gives: J gene, clone size, D gene, V gene, CDR3 length, CDR3 protein, CDR3 DNA. D genes are given only for firm matches. The size field is filled for only some rows; it gives once, few, many or a size class.

J gene: TRBJ1-2
clone size: NA
D gene: NA
V gene: TRBV7-8
CDR3 length: 14
CDR3 protein: CASSLALGSGGYTF
CDR3 DNA: TGTGCCAGCAGCTTAGCGTTGGGTTCTGGCGGCTACACCTTC

J gene: TRBJ2-3
clone size: few
D gene: NA
V gene: TRBV2
CDR3 length: 15
CDR3 protein: CASSVFARAGDTQYF
CDR3 DNA: TGTGCCAGCAGTGTGTTCGCCAGGGCGGGAGATACGCAGTATTTT

J gene: TRBJ2-2
clone size: NA
D gene: NA
V gene: TRBV7-3
CDR3 length: 14
CDR3 protein: CASSGLRNTGELFF
CDR3 DNA: TGTGCCAGCAGCGGACTCCGAAACACCGGGGAGCTGTTTTTT

J gene: TRBJ2-1
clone size: NA
D gene: NA
V gene: TRBV30
CDR3 length: 13
CDR3 protein: CAWSTAGYNEQFF
CDR3 DNA: TGTGCCTGGAGTACGGCAGGGTACAATGAGCAGTTCTTC

J gene: TRBJ2-7
clone size: many
D gene: NA
V gene: TRBV27
CDR3 length: 13
CDR3 protein: CASSFEQMGEQYF
CDR3 DNA: TGTGCCAGCAGTTTCGAACAGATGGGCGAGCAGTACTTC

J gene: TRBJ2-6
clone size: NA
D gene: NA
V gene: TRBV4-3
CDR3 length: 16
CDR3 protein: CATGPGRSSGANVLTF
CDR3 DNA: TGCGCCACTGGACCGGGCCGCAGCTCTGGGGCCAACGTCCTGACTTTC

J gene: TRBJ2-7
clone size: NA
D gene: NA
V gene: TRBV7-6
CDR3 length: 12
CDR3 protein: CASSASTYEQYF
CDR3 DNA: TGTGCCAGCAGCGCCTCCACCTACGAGCAGTACTTC

J gene: TRBJ2-5
clone size: few
D gene: NA
V gene: TRBV14
CDR3 length: 13
CDR3 protein: CASSQEQEGTQYF
CDR3 DNA: TGTGCCAGCAGCCAAGAACAGGAGGGGACCCAGTACTTC

J gene: TRBJ1-1
clone size: NA
D gene: NA
V gene: TRBV3-1
CDR3 length: 15
CDR3 protein: CASSQVRDGDTEAFF
CDR3 DNA: TGTGCCAGCAGCCAAGTAAGGGATGGGGACACTGAAGCTTTCTTT

J gene: TRBJ2-3
clone size: NA
D gene: TRBD1
V gene: TRBV24-1
CDR3 length: 16
CDR3 protein: CATSDSGDRSTDTQYF
CDR3 DNA: TGTGCCACCAGTGATTCTGGGGACAGATCCACAGATACGCAGTATTTT

J gene: TRBJ2-7
clone size: once
D gene: TRBD2
V gene: TRBV5-1
CDR3 length: 15
CDR3 protein: CASSLVGTSDSEQYF
CDR3 DNA: TGCGCCAGCAGCTTGGTGGGGACTAGTGATTCGGAGCAGTACTTC

J gene: TRBJ1-2
clone size: NA
D gene: NA
V gene: TRBV2
CDR3 length: 12
CDR3 protein: CAIEETRHGYTF
CDR3 DNA: TGTGCCATTGAGGAGACCCGTCATGGCTACACCTTC

J gene: TRBJ2-1
clone size: NA
D gene: NA
V gene: TRBV7-3
CDR3 length: 15
CDR3 protein: CASSLARGEVNEQFF
CDR3 DNA: TGTGCCAGCAGCCTAGCGAGGGGGGAAGTCAATGAGCAGTTCTTC

J gene: TRBJ2-3
clone size: NA
D gene: NA
V gene: TRBV7-9
CDR3 length: 15
CDR3 protein: CASSPGTELADTQYF
CDR3 DNA: TGTGCCAGCAGCCCGGGGACTGAGCTCGCGGATACGCAGTATTTT